Shown below are 14 T cell receptor beta chains from a single sample sequenced in a study of T cell repertoires in aging, cancer and after chemotherapy. Rearranged V-D-J TRB sequences were amplified with a mixed TRB-A/B primer pool. TCRdb itself ran the multiplex PCR reads through MiXCR, one entry per CDR3 protein. The sample consists of 8,500 to 10,000 distinct CDR3 sequences, approximately 54% of them appearing once. TCR beta rearrangements were amplified from peripheral blood genomic DNA. Sequences were obtained from blood. The source of these receptors is a human donor in good health.

This clonotype occurred a few times. The chain couples TRBV19 to TRBJ1-2; D might be TRBD1 (5 bases). CDR1 LNHDA and CDR2 SQIVND come from the germline V gene (reference sequence). V was shortened by 5 bases and J by 3 bases, with 10 bases between the two germline ends. The CDR3 consists of 13 residues. In DNA form, the CDR3 reads TGTGCCAGTAGTGACGGGGCCTACTATGGCTACACCTTC. Protein sequence: CASSDGAYYGYTF.

About this clonotype itself: One junction end disagrees with the germline gene, perhaps due to a read error. The rearrangement joins TRBV30 to TRBJ1-6; 7 positions match TRBD1. Germline V gives CDR1 GTSNPN, CDR2 SVGIG (reference sequence). There are 14 residues in the CDR3. DNA of the CDR3: TGTGCCTGGACCCCGGGGACAGTCAATTCAGCCCTCCACTTT. This gives the protein CAWTPGTVNSALHF.

The chain recombines TRBV13 with TRBJ2-7; D may be TRBD2 (6 bases). Germline CDR1 PRHDT, CDR2 FYEKMQ (reference sequence). V was shortened by 0 bases and J by 0 bases, with 12 bases between the two germline ends. The CDR3 spans 16 residues. The CDR3 region is CASSLGGRGSSYEQYF. The CDR3 DNA is TGTGCCAGCAGCTTAGGTGGGCGGGGAAGCTCCTACGAGCAGTACTTC.

The rearrangement uses TRBV27 and TRBJ1-2; possible D gene TRBD1, 6 bases. V lost 6 bases and J 5 bases, leaving 13 bases between the germline ends. Germline V gene data show CDR1 as MNHEY and CDR2 as SMNVEV (reference sequence). The CDR3 is 13 amino acids. The DNA for the CDR3 is TGTGCCAGCAGCGCACAGGGTTCATATGGCTACACCTTC. It yields the protein CASSAQGSYGYTF.

The chain carries TRBV27 and TRBJ1-2; D remains unclear. Trimming shortened V by 0 bases and J by 0 bases, and 5 bases separated the two germline ends. Germline CDR1 is MNHEY and CDR2 is SMNVEV (reference sequence). This CDR3 is 14 amino acids long. This chain's CDR3 is CASSLSGSNYGYTF. CDR3 nucleotides: TGTGCCAGCAGTTTATCGGGATCTAACTATGGCTACACCTTC.

The rearrangement links TRBV18 to TRBJ2-5, with 8 nucleotides matching TRBD1. The CDR3 sequence is 17 residues long. Germline trimming cut 8 bases from V and 4 bases from J; bases unmatched to any gene: 18. Germline V CDR1 and CDR2: KGHSH, LQKENI. The CDR3 sequence is CASSRHRGQGARETQYF. The CDR3 DNA reads as TGTGCCAGCAGCCGGCACCGAGGGCAGGGGGCTCGAGAGACCCAGTACTTC.

V is TRBV30 and J is TRBJ2-7; D not certain. The CDR3 sequence is 12 residues long. V gave up 8 bases and J gave up 0 bases, with 11 bases separating them. In germline, CDR1 is GTSNPN, CDR2 SVGIG (reference sequence). CDR3 coding DNA: TGTGCCAGTCTGGGAAGCTCCTACGAGCAGTACTTC. This sequence encodes CASLGSSYEQYF.

This clonotype was counted a few times. This chain uses TRBV5-4 with TRBJ2-1; 8 positions match TRBD1. Trimming took 4 bases from V and 5 from J; bases not matched to a gene: 2. This CDR3 is 13 amino acids long. Germline V gene data show CDR1 as SGHNT and CDR2 as YYREEE (reference sequence). CDR3 nucleotides: TGTGCCAGCAGCCGGGACAGGAACAATGAGCAGTTCTTC. Its protein is CASSRDRNNEQFF.

The chain is built from TRBV15 and TRBJ2-1; D gene uncertain. The CDR3 consists of 14 residues. Trimming shortened V by 4 bases and J by 0 bases, and 7 bases separated the two germline ends. Germline-derived CDR1 and CDR2 are LNHNV and YYDKDF (reference sequence). CDR3 bases: TGTGCCACCAGCATCGCAGGCTCCTACAATGAGCAGTTCTTC. This gives the protein CATSIAGSYNEQFF.

This clonotype is labeled medium-sized. The chain uses TRBV29-1 and TRBJ2-1, with no clear D. CDR1 SQVTM and CDR2 ANQGSEA come from the germline V gene. V was clipped by 5 bases and J by 6 bases, with 2 bases between them. The CDR3 totals 9 residues. CDR3 sequence (DNA): TGCAGCGTTTCCAATGAGCAGTTCTTC. It yields the protein CSVSNEQFF.

This clonotype appeared a few times. V and J are TRBV29-1 and TRBJ2-3; 8 positions match TRBD2. V was clipped by 6 bases and J by 3 bases; unmatched bases: 2. This CDR3 region has 12 residues. CDR1 and CDR2 from the germline V gene are SQVTM and ANQGSEA. The DNA for the CDR3 is TGCAGCGTAGGACTAGCAACAGATACGCAGTATTTT. As protein: CSVGLATDTQYF.

This clonotype was counted only a few times. The chain links TRBV19 to TRBJ2-5; TRBD1 matches 7 bases. Germline assignment: CDR1 LNHDA and CDR2 SQIVND (reference sequence). This CDR3 has 14 amino acids. The V gene end was trimmed by 3 bases and the J gene end by 5 bases; junction bases not matched to a gene: 6. CDR3 coding DNA: TGTGCCAGTAGTATTAGAGGGGGCACGGAGACCCAGTACTTC. Translating it yields CASSIRGGTETQYF.

This chain joins TRBV15 and TRBJ2-7, with D possibly being TRBD1 (6 bases). Germline values: CDR1 LNHNV, CDR2 YYDKDF (reference sequence). The CDR3 is 14 residues long. V was pared by 2 bases and J by 5 bases, with 13 bases between. CDR3 in amino acids: CATSRSQGGHEQYF. The CDR3 DNA reads TGTGCCACCAGCAGATCACAAGGGGGTCACGAGCAGTACTTC.

This chain connects TRBV18 to TRBJ2-3, with D tentatively TRBD1 (6 bases). CDR1 is KGHSH and CDR2 is LQKENI in the germline V gene. Deletions cut 6 bases from V and 0 bases from J, with 16 bases between. The length of the CDR3 is 16 residues. The CDR3 here is CASSRTAKSSTDTQYF. CDR3 bases: TGTGCCAGCTCCCGGACAGCTAAATCTAGCACAGATACGCAGTATTTT.